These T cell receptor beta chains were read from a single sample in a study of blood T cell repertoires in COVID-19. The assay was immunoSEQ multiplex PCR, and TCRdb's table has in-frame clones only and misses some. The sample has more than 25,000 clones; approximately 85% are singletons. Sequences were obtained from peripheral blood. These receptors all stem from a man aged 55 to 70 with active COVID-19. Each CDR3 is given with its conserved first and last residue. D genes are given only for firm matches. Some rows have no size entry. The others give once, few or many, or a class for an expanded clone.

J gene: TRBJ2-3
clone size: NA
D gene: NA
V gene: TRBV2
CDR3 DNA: TGTGCCAGCAGTGAAGCGCGGCGGAGCACAGATACGCAGTATTTT
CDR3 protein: CASSEARRSTDTQYF

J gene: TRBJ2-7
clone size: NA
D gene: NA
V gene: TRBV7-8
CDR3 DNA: TGTGCCAGCAGCCGCGGGGAGGCCTACGAGCAGTACTTC
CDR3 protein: CASSRGEAYEQYF

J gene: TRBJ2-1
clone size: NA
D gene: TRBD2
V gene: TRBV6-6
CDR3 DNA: TGTGCCAGCAGTCCCGCGGGACTAGCGGGAGCAACTGATGAGCAGTTCTTC
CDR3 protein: CASSPAGLAGATDEQFF

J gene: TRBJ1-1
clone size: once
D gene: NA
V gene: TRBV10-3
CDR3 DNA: TGTGCCATCAGTGACCGGGAGGGACAGAACACTGAAGCTTTCTTT
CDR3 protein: CAISDREGQNTEAFF

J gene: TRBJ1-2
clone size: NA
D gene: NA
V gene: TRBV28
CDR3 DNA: TGTGCCAGCAGTCACAAAGGGTCCACAGGAGTTTACTATGGCTACACCTTC
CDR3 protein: CASSHKGSTGVYYGYTF

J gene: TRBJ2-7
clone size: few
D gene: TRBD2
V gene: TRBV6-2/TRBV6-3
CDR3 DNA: TGTGCCAGCAGTTACTCCGGGACTAGCGGGGGTTACGAGCAGTACTTC
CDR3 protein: CASSYSGTSGGYEQYF

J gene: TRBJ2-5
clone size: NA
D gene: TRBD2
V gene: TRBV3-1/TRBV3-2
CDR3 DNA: TGTGCCAGCAGCCAAGCCGGACTAGCGGGATGGGAGACCCAGTACTTC
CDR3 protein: CASSQAGLAGWETQYF

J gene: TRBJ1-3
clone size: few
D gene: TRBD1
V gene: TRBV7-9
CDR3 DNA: TGTGCCAGCAGCCCGACAGGGATGTCCGGAAACACCATATATTTT
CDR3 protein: CASSPTGMSGNTIYF

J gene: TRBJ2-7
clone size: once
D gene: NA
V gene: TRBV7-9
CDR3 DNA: TGTGCCAGCACCCTGGGGGGCGGGAGTGCCCACGAGCAGTACTTC
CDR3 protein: CASTLGGGSAHEQYF

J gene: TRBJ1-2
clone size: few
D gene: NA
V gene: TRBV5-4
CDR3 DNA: TGTGCCAGCAGTTCCGATCGGGGGGGCTACACCTTC
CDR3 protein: CASSSDRGGYTF

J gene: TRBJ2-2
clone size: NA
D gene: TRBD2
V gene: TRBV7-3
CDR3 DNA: TGTGCCAGCAGCTCCCGACTAGCGGGAGATACCGGGGAGCTGTTTTTT
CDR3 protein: CASSSRLAGDTGELFF

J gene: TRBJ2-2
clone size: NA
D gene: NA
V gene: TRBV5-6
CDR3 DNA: TGTGCCAGCAGCTTGGTTCTTGACACCGGGGAGCTGTTTTTT
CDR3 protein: CASSLVLDTGELFF

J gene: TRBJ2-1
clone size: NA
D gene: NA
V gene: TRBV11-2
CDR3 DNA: TGTGCCAGCAGCTTAGTATCCAGCAGAGGATGGAGTCAGTTCTTC
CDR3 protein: CASSLVSSRGWSQFF

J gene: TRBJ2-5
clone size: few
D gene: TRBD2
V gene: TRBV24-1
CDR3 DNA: TGTGCCACCAGTGATCCTGTAGCGGGAGGGCAAGAGACCCAGTACTTC
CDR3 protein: CATSDPVAGGQETQYF

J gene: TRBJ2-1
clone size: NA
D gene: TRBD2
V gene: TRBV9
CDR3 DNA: TGTGCCAGCAGCGTAGGCGGGAGCACCTACAATGAGCAGTTCTTC
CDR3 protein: CASSVGGSTYNEQFF

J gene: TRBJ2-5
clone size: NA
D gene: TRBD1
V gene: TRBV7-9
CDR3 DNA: TGTGCCAGCAGCTTATCCGGACAGGGGGAGACCCAGTACTTC
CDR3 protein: CASSLSGQGETQYF

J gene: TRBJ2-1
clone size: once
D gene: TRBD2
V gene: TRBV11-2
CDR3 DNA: TGTGCCAGCAGCCCCCGACTAGCGGGAGTGTACAATGAGCAGTTCTTC
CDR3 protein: CASSPRLAGVYNEQFF

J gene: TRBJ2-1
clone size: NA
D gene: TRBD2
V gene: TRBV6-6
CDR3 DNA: TGTGCCAGCAGTTACTCTGCGTCTAGCGGGATTGAGCAGTTCTTC
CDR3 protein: CASSYSASSGIEQFF

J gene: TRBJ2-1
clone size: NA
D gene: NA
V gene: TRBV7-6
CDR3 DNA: TGTGCCAGCAGCTCGGTAGCGGTACCCCTTGGTAATGAGCAGTTCTTC
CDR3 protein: CASSSVAVPLGNEQFF

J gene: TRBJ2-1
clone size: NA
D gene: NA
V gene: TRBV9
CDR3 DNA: TGTGCCAGCAGCGTAGGCCTTGGACTGGGGAATGAGCAGTTCTTC
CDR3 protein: CASSVGLGLGNEQFF

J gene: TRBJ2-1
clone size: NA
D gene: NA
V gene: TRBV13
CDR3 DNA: TGTGCCAGCAGCCCAACCTCTAGGGGTGAGCAGTTCTTC
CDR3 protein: CASSPTSRGEQFF

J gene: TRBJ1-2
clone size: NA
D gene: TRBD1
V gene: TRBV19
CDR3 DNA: TGTGCCAGTAGACCGACAGGGTTTTCTTCTAATCTAGGCTACACCTTC
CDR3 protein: CASRPTGFSSNLGYTF

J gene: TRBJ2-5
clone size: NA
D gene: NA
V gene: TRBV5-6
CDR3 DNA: TGTGCCAGCAGCGTACCAGGTTCTCCTCTCCAAGAGACCCAGTACTTC
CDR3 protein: CASSVPGSPLQETQYF

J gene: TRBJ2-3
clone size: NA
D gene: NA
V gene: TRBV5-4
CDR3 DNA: TGTGCCAGCAGCTTGAGCGCAGATACGCAGTATTTT
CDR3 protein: CASSLSADTQYF

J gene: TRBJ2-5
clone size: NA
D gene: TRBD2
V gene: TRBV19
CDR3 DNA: TGTGCCAGTAGTATAGGTAGCGGGAGGGCCGCGGAGACCCAGTACTTC
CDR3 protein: CASSIGSGRAAETQYF

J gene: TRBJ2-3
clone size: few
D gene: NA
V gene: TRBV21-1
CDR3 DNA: TGTGCCAGCAGCAAAGTGAGGGCTAGCGGATGCACAGATACGCAGTATTTT
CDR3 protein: CASSKVRASGCTDTQYF

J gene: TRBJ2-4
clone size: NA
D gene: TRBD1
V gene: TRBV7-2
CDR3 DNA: TGTGCCAGCAGCCAAGACAGGGCTTTAGCCAAAAACATTCAGTACTTC
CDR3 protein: CASSQDRALAKNIQYF

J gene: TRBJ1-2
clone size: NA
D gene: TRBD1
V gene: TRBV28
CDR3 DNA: TGTGCCAGCAGTTCCGGGACAGGAGTATATGGCTACACCTTC
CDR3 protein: CASSSGTGVYGYTF

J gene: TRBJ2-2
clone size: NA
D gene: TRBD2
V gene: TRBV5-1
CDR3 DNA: TGCGCCAGCAGCTCACACTCTAGCGGTAACACCGGGGAGCTGTTTTTT
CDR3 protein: CASSSHSSGNTGELFF

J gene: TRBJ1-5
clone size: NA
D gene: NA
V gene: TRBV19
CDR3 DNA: TGTGCCAGTAGTACAACTGCGGGCGGCAATCAGCCCCAGCATTTT
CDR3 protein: CASSTTAGGNQPQHF

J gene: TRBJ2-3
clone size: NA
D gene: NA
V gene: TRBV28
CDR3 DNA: TGTGCCAGCAGGACCCCCCTAGTCATTCCTACAGATACGCAGTATTTT
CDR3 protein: CASRTPLVIPTDTQYF

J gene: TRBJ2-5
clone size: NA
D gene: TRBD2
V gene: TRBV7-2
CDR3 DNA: TGTGCCAGCAGCCGCCGGACTAGCCGGGAGACCCAGTACTTC
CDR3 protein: CASSRRTSRETQYF

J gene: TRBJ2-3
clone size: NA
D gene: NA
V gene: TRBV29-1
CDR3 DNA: TGCAGCGTTACTCACTGGGGGCCGCGGCAGGGGCAGGGCACAGTTACGCAGTATTTT
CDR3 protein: CSVTHWGPRQGQGTVTQYF

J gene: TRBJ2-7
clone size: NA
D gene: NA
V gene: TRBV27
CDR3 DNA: TGTGCCAGCAGTGCGAAACAGGCGACCGAGCAGTACTTC
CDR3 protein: CASSAKQATEQYF

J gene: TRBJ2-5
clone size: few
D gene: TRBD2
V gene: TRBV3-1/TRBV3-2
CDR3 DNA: TGTGCCAGCAGCCAAGAGGGACTAGCGGGTCCCGAGACCCAGTACTTC
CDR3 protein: CASSQEGLAGPETQYF

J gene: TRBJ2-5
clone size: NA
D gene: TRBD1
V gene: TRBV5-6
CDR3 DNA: TGTGCCAGCAGCACTATTAATGGACAGGGCAGAGAGACCCAGTACTTC
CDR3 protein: CASSTINGQGRETQYF

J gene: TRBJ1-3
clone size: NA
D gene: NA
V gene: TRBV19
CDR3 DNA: TGTGCCAGTAAGGTAGAGGGACAAGGAAACACCATATATTTT
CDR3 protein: CASKVEGQGNTIYF

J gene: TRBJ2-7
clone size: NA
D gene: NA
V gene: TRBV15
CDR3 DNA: TGTGCCACCAGCAGGCCGGGGTCCTACGAGCAGTACTTC
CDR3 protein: CATSRPGSYEQYF

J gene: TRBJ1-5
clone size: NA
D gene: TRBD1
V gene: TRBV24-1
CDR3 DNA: TGTGCCACCAGTGACCGCAGGGGGCCCAATCAGCCCCAGCATTTT
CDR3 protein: CATSDRRGPNQPQHF

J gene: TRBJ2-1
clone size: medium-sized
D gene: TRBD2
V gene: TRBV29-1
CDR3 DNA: TGCAGCGGGGCGGGACTAGCGGACTACAATGAGCAGTTCTTC
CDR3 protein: CSGAGLADYNEQFF

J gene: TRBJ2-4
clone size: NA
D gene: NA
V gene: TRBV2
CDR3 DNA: TGTGCCAGCAGTGAATCTAGTGGGAAAAACATTCAGTACTTC
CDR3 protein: CASSESSGKNIQYF

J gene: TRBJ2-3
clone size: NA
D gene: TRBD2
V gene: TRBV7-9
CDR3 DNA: TGTGCCAGCAGCTTAGCAGGTGGGAGGGTCACAGATACGCAGTATTTT
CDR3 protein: CASSLAGGRVTDTQYF

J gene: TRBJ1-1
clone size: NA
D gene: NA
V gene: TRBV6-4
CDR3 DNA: TGTGCCAGCAGTGACGGTTCTGAGACAGAAGCTTTCTTT
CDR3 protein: CASSDGSETEAFF

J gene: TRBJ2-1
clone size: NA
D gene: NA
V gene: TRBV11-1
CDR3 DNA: TGTGCCAGCAGCCCACGGACACCCTACAATGAGCAGTTCTTC
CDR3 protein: CASSPRTPYNEQFF